These 20 T cell receptor beta chains share one sample of origin, sequenced in a study of regulatory T cells in long-lasting Graves disease. Time point described: persistent/refractory GD, antithyroid drugs over 5 years with positive TRAb. The TCR library was made from RNA that had been extracted from PBMCs in TRIzol. Arm-PCR of CDR3 regions with iRepertoire HTBI primers generated TCR beta libraries. In TCRdb, the multiplex PCR reads were re-called with MiXCR into one record per CDR3 protein. The repertoire holds about half a million distinct CDR3 sequences, approximately 23% seen once, with 10% to 15% in the top ten. Here the sequenced sample was peripheral blood mononuclear cells (PBMCs), taken when the disease was refractory, from a patient treated with antithyroid drugs. The receptors derive from a female donor with Graves disease.

Only a few counts were recorded for this clonotype. The chain carries TRBV7-2 and TRBJ2-7, with D perhaps TRBD1 or TRBD2 (5 bases each). Germline lookup yields CDR1 SGHTA and CDR2 FQGNSA. Trimming stripped 7 bases from V and 6 bases from J, with 16 bases between. This CDR3 is built from 13 residues. The CDR3 DNA is TGTGCCAGCAACCTCCGGGACGTGAGCGAGCAGTACTTC. Its translation is CASNLRDVSEQYF.

This clonotype was detected many times. V and J are TRBV11-2 and TRBJ1-2; the D gene is possibly TRBD1 (6 bases). Between the trimmed V and J ends, which lost 4 bases and 2 bases, there was a span of 8 bases. Germline lookup yields CDR1 SGHAT and CDR2 FQNNGV. This CDR3 is 13 amino acids long. The CDR3 coding sequence is TGTGCCAGCAGCTCGGACAGAAACTATGGCTACACCTTC. As protein: CASSSDRNYGYTF.

The CDR3 sequence is CASSFGAGDEKLFF. The CDR3 DNA sequence: TGTGCCAGCAGCTTTGGGGCGGGGGATGAAAAACTGTTTTTT. The chain joins TRBV5-6 to TRBJ1-4, with a possible D match to TRBD1 (5 bases). CDR3 length equals 14 residues. With 2 bases removed from V and 6 bases from J, the gap between germline ends came to 11 bases. Germline lookup yields CDR1 SGHDT and CDR2 YYEEEE.

This clonotype appeared many times. This rearrangement joins TRBV15 to TRBJ1-2; possible D gene TRBD1, 5 bases. V lost 9 bases and J 8 bases, leaving 13 bases between the germline ends. This CDR3 has 11 residues. Germline CDR1 and CDR2: LNHNV and YYDKDF (reference sequence). CDR3 protein: CATPRDRGYTF. The DNA for the CDR3 is TGTGCCACTCCGAGGGACCGGGGCTACACCTTC.

This clonotype showed up many times. V gene TRBV2 combines with J gene TRBJ1-1; D perhaps matches TRBD1 (6 bases). The germline V and J ends were trimmed by 8 bases and 4 bases, with 17 bases remaining between them. CDR3 length: 14 residues. CDR1 is SNHLY, CDR2 FYNNEI, per germline. The CDR3 reads CASRTLTGFTEAFF. The CDR3 coding sequence is TGTGCCAGCCGGACCCTTACAGGGTTCACTGAAGCTTTCTTT. The complete variable domain, with remaining parts taken from reference TRBV2 and TRBJ1-1, reads EPEVTQTPSHQVTQMGQEVILRCVPISNHLYFYWYRQILGQKVEFLVSFYNNEISEKSEIFDDQFSVERPDGSNFTLKIRSTKLEDSAMYFCASRTLTGFTEAFFGQGTRLTVV.

The genes are TRBV28 and TRBJ1-2; 9 bases line up with TRBD1. The V and J ends lost 7 bases and 3 bases, in that order; junction bases with no gene match: 12. The CDR3 is 16 amino acids. The germline gives CDR1 MDHEN, CDR2 SYDVKM. For the CDR3, the DNA is TGTGCCAGCACCGCTCCAGGCGGGACAGGGTACTATGGCTACACCTTC. It encodes CASTAPGGTGYYGYTF.

The sample holds many counts of this clonotype. CDR3 amino acids: CASRNRDRVTEAFF. CDR3 nucleotide sequence: TGTGCCAGCAGAAATAGGGACAGGGTAACTGAAGCTTTCTTT. This sequence joins TRBV6-1 and TRBJ1-1; TRBD1 matches 9 bases. Germline CDR1 MNHNS, CDR2 SASEGT. After removal of 6 bases from V and 5 bases from J, the junction contained 7 bases not matched to a gene. The CDR3 runs to 14 residues.

This chain links TRBV7-2 with TRBJ2-3, with TRBD1 matching over 7 bases. This CDR3 contains 16 residues. J gave up 2 bases and V 1 base, and 6 bases lay outside the gene matches. Per germline, CDR1 SGHTA and CDR2 FQGNSA. CDR3 nucleotide sequence: TGTGCCAGCAGCTTAGTCTGGACAGGCGACACAGATACGCAGTATTTT. Its protein is CASSLVWTGDTDTQYF.

This clonotype was counted many times. V and J are TRBV28 and TRBJ2-7; TRBD1 matches 8 bases. CDR3 length: 14 amino acids. The germline gives CDR1 MDHEN, CDR2 SYDVKM. Trimming took 6 bases from V and 3 from J; bases not matched to a gene: 7. DNA for the CDR3: TGTGCCAGCAGCTCCGGGACAGGTAACTACGAGCAGTACTTC. Translation: CASSSGTGNYEQYF. The full variable domain, rest sourced from reference TRBV28 and TRBJ2-7, is DVKVTQSSRYLVKRTGEKVFLECVQDMDHENMFWYRQDPGLGLRLIYFSYDVKMKEKGDIPEGYSVSREKKERFSLILESASTNQTSMYLCASSSGTGNYEQYFGPGTRLTVT.

There are a few counts of this clonotype. CDR3 region: CATSRSGSGHYEQYF. The CDR3 DNA reads TGTGCCACCAGCAGGTCCGGCAGCGGACACTACGAGCAGTACTTC. The chain recombines TRBV15 with TRBJ2-7, with D tentatively TRBD1 or TRBD2 (5 bases each). V lost 3 bases and J 3 bases, leaving 15 bases between the germline ends. Germline CDR1 and CDR2: LNHNV and YYDKDF (reference sequence). This CDR3 is 15 amino acids long. Using reference TRBV15 and TRBJ2-7 for the parts outside the CDR3, the full variable domain is DAMVIQNPRYQVTQFGKPVTLSCSQTLNHNVMYWYQQKSSQAPKLLFHYYDKDFNNEADTPDNFQSRRPNTSFCFLDIRSPGLGDTAMYLCATSRSGSGHYEQYFGPGTRLTVT.

This clonotype was seen ten or more times. The rearrangement joins TRBV18 to TRBJ1-1, with D unclear. Trimming left V 8 bases short and J 3 bases short, with 13 bases between. The CDR3 spans 13 residues. Per germline, CDR1 KGHSH and CDR2 LQKENI. CDR3 loop: CASSPGSDTEAFF. The CDR3 DNA reads as TGTGCCAGCAGCCCCGGTTCAGACACTGAAGCTTTCTTT.

The V gene is TRBV27, the J gene TRBJ2-7; possibly TRBD1 for D (5 bases). The germline V and J ends were trimmed by 4 bases and 7 bases, with 11 bases remaining between them. In germline, CDR1 is MNHEY, CDR2 SMNVEV (reference sequence). The CDR3 runs 12 residues. The DNA for the CDR3 is TGTGCCAGCAGTTCGGACCCAGGGGAGCAGTACTTC. Its translation is CASSSDPGEQYF.

J is TRBJ2-6 and V is TRBV6-5, with 8 positions matching TRBD1. After removal of 2 bases from V and 0 bases from J, the junction contained 9 bases not matched to a gene. The CDR3 is made up of 19 amino acids. Germline CDR1 reads MNHEY; CDR2 reads SVGAGI. The CDR3 is CASSYTRDRFYSGANVLTF. DNA of the CDR3: TGTGCCAGCAGTTACACGCGGGACAGGTTCTACTCTGGGGCCAACGTCCTGACTTTC.

This clonotype was seen many times. A read error may produce the germline difference seen at one junction end. The chain uses TRBV2 and TRBJ1-1; 8 bases align to TRBD1. The CDR3 runs to 13 residues. Germline V lookup: CDR1 SNHLY, CDR2 FYNNEI. CDR3 DNA: TGTGCCAGCAGCATACAGGGGGAAGCAAGTCAACCCTTT. Protein product: CASSIQGEASQPF.

This clonotype was found many times. This chain connects TRBV28 to TRBJ2-7, with a tentative D call TRBD2 (6 bases). The CDR3 length is 15 residues. V was pared by 5 bases and J by 5 bases, with 19 bases between. Per the germline V gene, CDR1 is MDHEN and CDR2 is SYDVKM. This CDR3 is CASSETMEGDNEQYF. The CDR3, as DNA: TGTGCCAGCAGTGAAACGATGGAGGGAGACAACGAGCAGTACTTC.

This clonotype occurred many times. The chain carries TRBV11-3 and TRBJ1-1; D unresolved. This CDR3 is built from 13 residues. Deletions cut 5 bases from V and 4 bases from J, with 11 bases between. Germline lookup yields CDR1 SGHNT and CDR2 YENEEA. The CDR3 nucleotides read TGTGCCAGCAGCCCACCTTCACGCACTGAAGCTTTCTTT. Its translation: CASSPPSRTEAFF.

This clonotype was seen ten or more times. The chain uses TRBV28 and TRBJ2-7, with D hard to call. Germline-derived CDR1 and CDR2 are MDHEN and SYDVKM. The CDR3 length is 15 residues. Deletions cut 2 bases from V and 0 bases from J, with 11 bases between. In DNA form, the CDR3 reads TGTGCCAGCAGTTTAGTGCAGGTCATCTCCTACGAGCAGTACTTC. Translating it yields CASSLVQVISYEQYF. The complete variable domain, with remaining parts taken from reference TRBV28 and TRBJ2-7, reads DVKVTQSSRYLVKRTGEKVFLECVQDMDHENMFWYRQDPGLGLRLIYFSYDVKMKEKGDIPEGYSVSREKKERFSLILESASTNQTSMYLCASSLVQVISYEQYFGPGTRLTVT.

The J gene is TRBJ1-1, the V gene TRBV13; TRBD1 agrees at 8 bases. The trim removed 5 bases at V and 1 base at J, leaving 9 bases unmatched. Germline V gene lookup returns CDR1 PRHDT and CDR2 FYEKMQ (reference sequence). The CDR3 length is 16 residues. CDR3 DNA: TGTGCCAGCAGCCTCTGGACCGGGACAGGGAACACTGAAGCTTTCTTT. Translated, it gives CASSLWTGTGNTEAFF.

This clonotype occurred many times. The chain links TRBV6-1 to TRBJ1-1, with 7 bases identical to TRBD1. V lost 5 bases, J lost 4 bases, and 16 bases stayed unmatched. The CDR3 consists of 17 residues. Germline V CDR1 and CDR2: MNHNS, SASEGT. The CDR3 DNA reads TGTGCCAGCAGTAGACAGGGATACGGCCAGGAAGGCACTGAAGCTTTCTTT. Translation: CASSRQGYGQEGTEAFF.

This chain links TRBV11-1 with TRBJ2-7; D may be TRBD2 (5 bases). V lost 6 bases, J lost 5 bases, and 17 bases lay in between. The CDR3 is 14 amino acids. Germline CDR1 is SGHAT and CDR2 is FQDESV (reference sequence). The CDR3 DNA is TGTGCCAGCAGATTGGCAGGAGGTTCCCACGAGCAGTACTTC. Translation gives CASRLAGGSHEQYF.